These 2 T cell receptor beta chains were sequenced from one sample in a study of beta chain features in type 1 diabetes. Study results and caveats: People with Type 1 diabetes carried modestly yet significantly shorter TCRB CDR3s in all four CD4+ subsets.

These TCRs' antigens remain unknown. Expressed TCRB transcripts were sequenced, since all the RNA that had been isolated was reverse transcribed. Sequencing used immunoSEQ multiplex PCR; TCRdb keeps in-frame clones, though not all of them. The profile shows over 600,000 clones, roughly an eighth of them singletons. Sequenced sample: naive CD4+ T cells from blood. All receptors derive from a man aged 25-40 years with type 1 diabetes.

This clone was counted a few times. The chain combines TRBV2 with TRBJ2-1, with TRBD2 as a possible D gene (6 bases). CDR3 length: 14 amino acids. V shed 11 bases and J shed 0 bases, with 14 bases lying between them. Germline V CDR1 and CDR2: SNHLY, FYNNEI. For the CDR3, the DNA is TGTGCCTCCGGGGAGGTCATCTCCTACAATGAGCAGTTCTTC. It is translated as CASGEVISYNEQFF.

This chain joins TRBV5-1 and TRBJ2-7, with 10 bases identical to TRBD1. The germline gives CDR1 SGHRS, CDR2 YFSETQ. The ends lost 5 bases at V and 5 bases at J; junction bases unmatched: 7. The CDR3 has 14 amino acids. The CDR3 DNA is TGCGCCAGCAGAACCGGGACAGGGGACCACGAGCAGTACTTC. Translation gives CASRTGTGDHEQYF.